This is a list of T cell receptor beta chains from one sample in a study of shared clonotypes between healthy human individuals. The repertoire was sequenced with immunoSEQ multiplex PCR; TCRdb's copy has only in-frame clones and lacks some. The table records nearly 2 million clones, about 95% of them present only once. The source material was naive CD8+ T cells sorted from blood. The receptors were gathered from a man younger than 35 in good health. Each CDR3 is given without its conserved first and last residue. Clone sizes are given selectively: once, few, many, or a class where the clone is expanded.

J gene: TRBJ2-5
V gene: TRBV9
clone size: NA
CDR3 protein: ASSPANGDETQY

J gene: TRBJ2-7
V gene: TRBV11-2
clone size: NA
CDR3 protein: ASSFPRDSTYEQY

J gene: TRBJ1-1
V gene: TRBV4-1
clone size: NA
CDR3 protein: ASTDRVGTEAF

J gene: TRBJ2-1
V gene: TRBV27
clone size: NA
CDR3 protein: ASSLRPSSYNEQF

J gene: TRBJ2-1
V gene: TRBV7-9
clone size: NA
CDR3 protein: ASSLEEGRLAGEQF

J gene: TRBJ2-3
V gene: TRBV7-9
clone size: NA
CDR3 protein: ASSPMDSSTTNQDTQY

J gene: TRBJ2-7
V gene: TRBV5-6
clone size: once
CDR3 protein: ASSFGEVPTYEQY

J gene: TRBJ2-7
V gene: TRBV27
clone size: NA
CDR3 protein: ASSLGLEQY

J gene: TRBJ2-7
V gene: TRBV10-2
clone size: few
CDR3 protein: ASSESSYEQY

J gene: TRBJ1-1
V gene: TRBV13
clone size: NA
CDR3 protein: ASSPLDRLNTEAF

J gene: TRBJ2-7
V gene: TRBV5-4
clone size: NA
CDR3 protein: AQGEAGYEQY